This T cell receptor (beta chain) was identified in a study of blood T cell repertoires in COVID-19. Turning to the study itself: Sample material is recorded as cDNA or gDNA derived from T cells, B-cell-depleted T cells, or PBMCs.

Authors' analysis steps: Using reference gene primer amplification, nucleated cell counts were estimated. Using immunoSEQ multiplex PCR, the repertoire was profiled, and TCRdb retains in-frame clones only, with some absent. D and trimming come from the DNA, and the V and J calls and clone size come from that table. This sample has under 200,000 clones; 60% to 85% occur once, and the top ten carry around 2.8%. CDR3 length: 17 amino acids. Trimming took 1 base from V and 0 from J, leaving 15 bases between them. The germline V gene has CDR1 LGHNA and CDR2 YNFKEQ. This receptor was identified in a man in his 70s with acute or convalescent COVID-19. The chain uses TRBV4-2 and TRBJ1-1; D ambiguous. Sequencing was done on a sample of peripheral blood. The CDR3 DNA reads TGTGCCAGCAGCCAAGCGACGGGAGAGGGCGTGAACACTGAAGCTTTCTTT. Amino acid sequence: CASSQATGEGVNTEAFF.